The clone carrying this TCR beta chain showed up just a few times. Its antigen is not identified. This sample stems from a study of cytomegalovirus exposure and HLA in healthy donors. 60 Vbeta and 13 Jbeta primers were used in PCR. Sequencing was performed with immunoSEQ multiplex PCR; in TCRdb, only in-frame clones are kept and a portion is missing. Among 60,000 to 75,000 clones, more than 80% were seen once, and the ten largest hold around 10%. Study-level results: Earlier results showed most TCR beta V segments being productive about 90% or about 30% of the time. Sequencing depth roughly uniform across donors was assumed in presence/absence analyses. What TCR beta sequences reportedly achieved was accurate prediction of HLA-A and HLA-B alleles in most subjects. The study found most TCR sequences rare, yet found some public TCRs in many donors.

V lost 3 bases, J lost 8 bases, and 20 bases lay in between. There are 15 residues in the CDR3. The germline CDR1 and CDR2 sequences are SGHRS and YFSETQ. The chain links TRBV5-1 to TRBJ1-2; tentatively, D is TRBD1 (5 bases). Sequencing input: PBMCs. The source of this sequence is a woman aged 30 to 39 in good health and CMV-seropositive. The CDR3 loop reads CASSYREGSSGGYTF. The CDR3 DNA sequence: TGCGCCAGCAGCTATAGGGAGGGGTCGTCTGGGGGCTACACCTTC.